This entry lists 26 T cell receptor beta chains sequenced from one sample in a study of T cell changes during pregnancy in multiple sclerosis (dated by TCRdb to the late 2010s). The receptor library was made with the immunoSEQ multiplex PCR assay. What TCRdb holds here is the immuneACCESS table cut down to in-frame rearrangements. Part of the clones is not present; checked against another copy, under half of the missing clones reflect an unresolved V gene, and the others are unexplained. This sample comprises 47,000 or so clones, roughly 90% of them detected only once. The ten largest clones take up 1.5% to 2% of the sample. The sample consisted of peripheral blood, taken in the first trimester of pregnancy. Receptors originate from a female donor with multiple sclerosis, enrolled in a pregnancy study.

The V call is TRBV4-2, the J call TRBJ2-7; perhaps TRBD1 as D (6 bases). Germline values: CDR1 LGHNA, CDR2 YNFKEQ. The CDR3 length is 14 residues. V was trimmed by 0 bases and J by 4 bases, leaving 10 bases between them. Here the CDR3 DNA reads TGTGCCAGCAGCCAAGACGACAGGCTGTACGAGCAGTACTTC. Translating gives CASSQDDRLYEQYF.

In this sample, this clone turned up once. The J gene is TRBJ2-7, the V gene TRBV5-4, with D possibly TRBD1 on 6 matching bases. Germline assignment: CDR1 SGHNT and CDR2 YYREEE (reference sequence). The CDR3 runs 14 residues. Trimming cost V 1 base and J 4 bases, with 12 bases left between them. The chain's CDR3 is CASSLYGRGYEQYF. The CDR3 DNA is TGTGCCAGCAGCTTGTATGGCAGGGGATACGAGCAGTACTTC.

This clone has only one observation. J is TRBJ2-3 and V is TRBV7-6; 10 nucleotides line up with TRBD2. CDR1 and CDR2 (germline): SGHVS, FNYEAQ. There are 18 residues in the CDR3. V was clipped by 5 bases and J by 5 bases; unmatched bases: 16. The CDR3 coding sequence is TGTGCCAGCAGCCCCACACTTTCGGTAGCGGGGGGCCTAGATACGCAGTATTTT. The encoded protein is CASSPTLSVAGGLDTQYF.

This chain joins TRBV9 and TRBJ2-1; 15 positions agree with TRBD2. Germline V lookup: CDR1 SGDLS, CDR2 YYNGEE. There are 19 residues in the CDR3. J was trimmed by 3 bases and V by 0 bases; bases with no gene match: 7. The CDR3 coding sequence is TGTGCCAGCAGCGTAGATGTGGGACTAGCGGGGGGCCTCTACAATGAGCAGTTCTTC. Its translation is CASSVDVGLAGGLYNEQFF.

The chain uses TRBV9 and TRBJ1-1; D gene ambiguous. V was shortened by 0 bases and J by 7 bases, with 13 bases between the two germline ends. Germline V CDR1 and CDR2: SGDLS, YYNGEE. The CDR3 covers 14 residues. DNA for the CDR3: TGTGCCAGCAGCGTAGACCCGGTGTACGGTGAAGCTTTCTTT. Encoded protein: CASSVDPVYGEAFF.

The table lists this clone with a count of one. The chain employs TRBV2 and TRBJ1-4; 9 nucleotides align to TRBD1. CDR3 length: 15 amino acids. Looked up from germline, CDR1 is SNHLY and CDR2 is FYNNEI. V lost 7 bases, J lost 8 bases, and 11 bases stayed unmatched. The CDR3 DNA is TGTGCCAGCACAATCTGGACAGGGGTTAGCGAAAAACTGTTTTTT. Residues: CASTIWTGVSEKLFF.

The V gene is TRBV28, the J gene TRBJ2-7, with a possible D match to TRBD2 (6 bases). CDR3 length: 13 amino acids. V was pared by 5 bases and J by 7 bases, with 15 bases between. Germline assignment: CDR1 MDHEN and CDR2 SYDVKM. For the CDR3, the DNA is TGTGCCAGCAGTCCCTCGGGACTGGGGGAGCAGTACTTC. Residues: CASSPSGLGEQYF. The complete variable domain, with remaining parts taken from reference TRBV28 and TRBJ2-7, reads DVKVTQSSRYLVKRTGEKVFLECVQDMDHENMFWYRQDPGLGLRLIYFSYDVKMKEKGDIPEGYSVSREKKERFSLILESASTNQTSMYLCASSPSGLGEQYFGPGTRLTVT.

The chain employs TRBV7-9 and TRBJ1-2; D is perhaps TRBD1 (5 bases). The CDR3 is 14 amino acids. Germline V gene lookup returns CDR1 SEHNR and CDR2 FQNEAQ (reference sequence). V was clipped by 3 bases and J by 2 bases, with 10 bases between them. The CDR3 DNA reads TGTGCCAGCAGCTTGACAGCAAGAAACTATGGCTACACCTTC. This gives the protein CASSLTARNYGYTF.

The gene calls are TRBV19 and TRBJ2-3; D perhaps matches TRBD1 (5 bases). The CDR3 runs to 15 residues. In germline, CDR1 is LNHDA, CDR2 SQIVND (reference sequence). V was cut by 10 bases and J by 1 base, with 18 bases left in between. The CDR3 here is CATKDQGIGTDTQYF. CDR3 DNA sequence: TGTGCCACAAAAGACCAGGGTATAGGCACAGATACGCAGTATTTT.

The chain combines TRBV30 with TRBJ1-1, with no clear D. The germline gives CDR1 GTSNPN, CDR2 SVGIG (reference sequence). The V and J ends lost 0 bases and 7 bases respectively, with 9 bases between them. The CDR3 is made up of 12 amino acids. The CDR3 spells CAWSVAGYEAFF. The CDR3 DNA follows: TGTGCCTGGAGTGTAGCGGGGTATGAAGCTTTCTTT.

The chain carries TRBV7-9 and TRBJ2-5; D is unclear. Per the germline V gene, CDR1 is SEHNR and CDR2 is FQNEAQ (reference sequence). The CDR3 has 13 amino acids. V was clipped by 5 bases and J by 5 bases, with 12 bases between them. The DNA of the CDR3 is TGTGCCAGCAGCCCCGCGTCCCCCGAGACCCAGTACTTC. It codes for CASSPASPETQYF.

This clone appeared a few times. The chain couples TRBV20-1 to TRBJ1-2; D is possibly TRBD1 (5 bases). This CDR3 has 11 amino acids. CDR1 is DFQATT and CDR2 is SNEGSKA in the germline V gene (reference sequence). Trimming removed 5 bases from V and 7 bases from J, with 11 bases in between. The CDR3 reads CSADGTGGYTF. The CDR3 DNA follows: TGCAGTGCTGATGGGACTGGTGGCTACACCTTC.

This chain connects TRBV6-5 to TRBJ1-6; maybe TRBD1 (5 bases). V lost 5 bases, J lost 6 bases, and 14 bases lay in between. The CDR3 has 15 amino acids. Per the germline V gene, CDR1 is MNHEY and CDR2 is SVGAGI. CDR3 loop: CASSARALGNSPLHF. DNA of the CDR3: TGTGCCAGCAGTGCCAGGGCTCTCGGTAATTCACCCCTCCACTTT.

The chain combines TRBV10-3 with TRBJ1-2, with 7 bases aligning to TRBD1. CDR1 and CDR2 from the germline V gene are ENHRY and SYGVKD. Trimming removed 6 bases from V and 2 bases from J; junction bases left unmatched: 6. The CDR3 totals 14 residues. This CDR3 reads CAIRGTERNYGYTF. The CDR3 nucleotides are TGTGCCATCAGGGGGACAGAAAGGAACTATGGCTACACCTTC.

In nucleotides, the CDR3 is TGTGCCAGCAGTGAAAACCGGGACAGAGTATACGAGCAGTACTTC. It encodes CASSENRDRVYEQYF. The rearrangement joins TRBV28 to TRBJ2-7; the match to TRBD1 covers 7 bases. The trim removed 5 bases at V and 4 bases at J, leaving 11 bases unmatched. The CDR3 is 15 amino acids. Germline CDR1 and CDR2: MDHEN and SYDVKM.

The chain links TRBV27 to TRBJ2-7; D ambiguous. CDR3 length: 13 residues. The germline gives CDR1 MNHEY, CDR2 SMNVEV (reference sequence). Trimming pared 5 bases from V and 4 bases from J, leaving 12 bases between. The CDR3 protein is CASSPLGGYEQYF. Written as DNA, the CDR3 is TGTGCCAGCAGTCCCCTAGGTGGGTACGAGCAGTACTTC.

The V and J genes are TRBV9 and TRBJ2-5; 12 positions agree with TRBD2. Germline-derived CDR1 and CDR2 are SGDLS and YYNGEE. J was trimmed by 10 bases and V by 0 bases; bases with no gene match: 7. The CDR3 extends over 15 amino acids. The CDR3 is CASSVGLAGAWGQYF. The DNA of the CDR3 is TGTGCCAGCAGCGTAGGACTAGCGGGGGCGTGGGGCCAGTACTTC.

This clone was seen just once. The chain carries TRBV5-1 and TRBJ2-2, with D uncertain. In germline, CDR1 is SGHRS, CDR2 YFSETQ. V was pared by 8 bases and J by 2 bases, with 13 bases between. The CDR3 has 14 residues. The CDR3 bases are TGCGCCAGTAGAGGAACATTAAACACCGGGGAGCTGTTTTTT. It encodes CASRGTLNTGELFF.

The chain joins TRBV14 to TRBJ1-6; D is perhaps TRBD1 (5 bases). This CDR3 region has 15 residues. Germline V gene data show CDR1 as SGHDN and CDR2 as FVKESK. The V and J ends lost 1 base and 6 bases respectively, with 10 bases between them. The CDR3 sequence is CASSQVGRGNSPLHF. The DNA for the CDR3 is TGTGCCAGCAGCCAAGTTGGGAGGGGTAATTCACCCCTCCACTTT.

The V call is TRBV5-1, the J call TRBJ2-7; D gene uncertain. The CDR3 length is 16 residues. V lost 0 bases to trimming and J lost 3 bases, with 16 bases between them. The germline gives CDR1 SGHRS, CDR2 YFSETQ. CDR3 nucleotide sequence: TGCGCCAGCAGCTTGGCAGCGCCGGTGGGTATCTACGAGCAGTACTTC. Amino acid sequence: CASSLAAPVGIYEQYF.

CDR3 sequence (DNA): TGTGCCAGCAGGGGACAGGGAAATTCACCCCTCCACTTT. Protein product: CASRGQGNSPLHF. V is TRBV11-2 and J is TRBJ1-6; 9 nucleotides match TRBD1. CDR1 and CDR2 from the germline V gene are SGHAT and FQNNGV. Trimming took 6 bases from V and 7 from J; bases not matched to a gene: 1. The CDR3 has 13 amino acids.

This chain uses TRBV18 with TRBJ1-2; 8 nucleotides agree with TRBD1. From germline, CDR1 is KGHSH and CDR2 LQKENI. V lost 6 bases, J lost 8 bases, and 8 bases stayed unmatched. The length of the CDR3 is 13 residues. The CDR3 sequence is CASSPTTGEGYTF. The CDR3 DNA reads as TGTGCCAGCTCCCCTACGACAGGGGAAGGCTACACCTTC.

The chain couples TRBV19 to TRBJ1-6; D remains ambiguous. Looked up from germline, CDR1 is LNHDA and CDR2 is SQIVND (reference sequence). The length of the CDR3 is 16 residues. V was pared by 6 bases and J by 0 bases, with 12 bases between. The CDR3 spells CASRTAGISYNSPLHF. The CDR3 bases are TGTGCCAGTAGGACGGCCGGGATCTCCTATAATTCACCCCTCCACTTT.

Regarding this clone: Additional DNA sequences in this sample encode the identical CDR3. The chain employs TRBV2 and TRBJ2-2; 8 nucleotides align to TRBD1. CDR3 length: 13 residues. Germline lookup yields CDR1 SNHLY and CDR2 FYNNEI. Trimming removed 4 bases from V and 5 bases from J; junction bases left unmatched: 0. CDR3 sequence: CASSGQGTGELFF. CDR3 DNA: TGTGCCAGCAGTGGACAGGGGACCGGGGAGCTGTTTTTT.

This chain connects TRBV2 to TRBJ2-7; 10 bases are shared with TRBD1. CDR1 and CDR2 from the germline V gene are SNHLY and FYNNEI. The CDR3 covers 15 residues. The V segment lost 6 bases and the J segment 3 bases; nucleotides outside the gene matches: 8. CDR3 in DNA: TGTGCCAGCAGCTATCCGGACAGGGGGGACTACGAGCAGTACTTC. It is translated as CASSYPDRGDYEQYF.

This clone was recorded only once. V is TRBV5-8 and J is TRBJ1-2; D is unresolved. The V end lost 4 bases, the J end lost 6 bases, and 7 bases lay between the germline ends. Germline CDR1 reads SGHTS; CDR2 reads YDEGEE. This CDR3 is 11 amino acids long. The CDR3 reads CASSLLDGYTF. In DNA form, the CDR3 reads TGTGCCAGCAGCCTGTTAGATGGCTACACCTTC. Combining the CDR3 with reference TRBV5-8 and TRBJ1-2 gives the whole variable domain EAGVTQSPTHLIKTRGQQATLRCSPISGHTSVYWYQQALGLGLQFLLWYDEGEERNRGNFPPRFSGRQFPNYSSELNVNALELEDSALYLCASSLLDGYTFGSGTRLTVV.